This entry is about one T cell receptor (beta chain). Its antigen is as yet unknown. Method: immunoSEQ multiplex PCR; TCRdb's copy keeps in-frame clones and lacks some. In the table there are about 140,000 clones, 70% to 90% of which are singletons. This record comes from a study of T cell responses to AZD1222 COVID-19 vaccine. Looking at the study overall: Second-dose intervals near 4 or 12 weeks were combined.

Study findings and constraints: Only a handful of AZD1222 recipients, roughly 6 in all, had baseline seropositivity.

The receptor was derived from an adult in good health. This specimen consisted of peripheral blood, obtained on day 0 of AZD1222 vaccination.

The CDR3 sequence is CASRDGQVLANEQFF. The CDR3 nucleotides are TGTGCCAGTAGAGACGGACAGGTATTAGCCAATGAGCAGTTCTTC. This rearrangement joins TRBV19 to TRBJ2-1; 7 nucleotides line up with TRBD1. The CDR3 extends over 15 amino acids. V trimming: 6 bases; J trimming: 6 bases; junction bases outside the gene matches: 11. Germline V gives CDR1 LNHDA, CDR2 SQIVND (reference sequence).